These 26 T cell receptor beta chains were sequenced from one sample in a study of blood T cell repertoires in COVID-19. Sequencing was performed with immunoSEQ multiplex PCR; in TCRdb, only in-frame clones are kept and a portion is missing. The table shows roughly 150,000 clones, with 70% to 85% occurring only once. The sample was peripheral blood. Every receptor here comes from a woman aged 45 to 65 in a cohort sampled during active or convalescent COVID-19.

The V call is TRBV2, the J call TRBJ2-5; 13 nucleotides match TRBD2. Trimming at V came to 4 bases and at J to 4 bases, leaving 3 bases not matched to a gene. The CDR3 loop spans 15 amino acids. Germline V CDR1 and CDR2: SNHLY, FYNNEI. The CDR3 loop is CASSVLAGGLETQYF. CDR3 DNA: TGTGCCAGCAGTGTACTAGCGGGGGGGCTAGAGACCCAGTACTTC.

This rearrangement joins TRBV27 to TRBJ1-6, with a possible D match to TRBD1 (5 bases). CDR1 and CDR2 from the germline V gene are MNHEY and SMNVEV (reference sequence). The CDR3 is 14 residues long. The germline V and J ends were trimmed by 6 bases and 9 bases, with 15 bases remaining between them. CDR3 DNA sequence: TGTGCCAGCAGAGTGCCCCAGGGTGGTTCACCCCTCCACTTT. This gives the protein CASRVPQGGSPLHF.

J is TRBJ2-5 and V is TRBV5-1; TRBD1 might be the D (6 bases). The germline V gene has CDR1 SGHRS and CDR2 YFSETQ. This CDR3 is built from 15 residues. V shed 6 bases and J shed 1 base, with 16 bases lying between them. CDR3 region: CASMSDGQRQETQYF. Here the CDR3 DNA reads TGCGCCAGCATGTCAGACGGACAGCGCCAAGAGACCCAGTACTTC.

The V gene is TRBV4-1, the J gene TRBJ2-2, with 12 bases matching TRBD2. The CDR3 runs to 17 residues. From germline, CDR1 is MGHRA and CDR2 YSYEKL. The ends lost 3 bases at V and 4 bases at J; junction bases unmatched: 6. CDR3 nucleotide sequence: TGCGCCAGCAGCCACCCCCTAGCGGGGGGGATCACCGGGGAGCTGTTTTTT. Translating gives CASSHPLAGGITGELFF.

The chain is built from TRBV3-1 (or the pseudogene TRBV3-2) and TRBJ1-2; D is undetermined. The CDR3 totals 12 residues. The V end was cut by 4 bases, the J end by 4 bases, with 7 bases between. Germline V CDR1 and CDR2: LGHDT, YNNKEL (reference sequence). The CDR3 nucleotides read TGTGCCAGCAGCCTTGACACCTATGGCTACACCTTC. This codes for CASSLDTYGYTF.

The rearrangement uses TRBV7-2 and TRBJ1-1, with TRBD1 as a possible D gene (6 bases). V was clipped by 0 bases and J by 8 bases, with 10 bases between them. Per the germline V gene, CDR1 is SGHTA and CDR2 is FQGNSA. The CDR3 runs 13 residues. The CDR3 reads CASSLAGQLEAFF. CDR3 in DNA: TGTGCCAGCAGCTTAGCCGGACAGCTAGAAGCTTTCTTT.

The rearrangement uses TRBV2 and TRBJ2-3; 8 bases are shared with TRBD1. With V trimmed by 8 bases and J by 1 base, 11 bases remained unmatched. Germline CDR1 reads SNHLY; CDR2 reads FYNNEI. The CDR3 loop spans 16 amino acids. CDR3 amino acids: CASLKDRGGGTDTQYF. The CDR3 DNA follows: TGTGCCAGCCTTAAAGACAGGGGAGGAGGCACAGATACGCAGTATTTT. Variable domain in full (rest from reference TRBV2 and TRBJ2-3): EPEVTQTPSHQVTQMGQEVILRCVPISNHLYFYWYRQILGQKVEFLVSFYNNEISEKSEIFDDQFSVERPDGSNFTLKIRSTKLEDSAMYFCASLKDRGGGTDTQYFGPGTRLTVL.

The rearrangement joins TRBV18 to TRBJ1-4; the match to TRBD1 covers 9 bases. The CDR3 sequence is 18 residues long. V gave up 2 bases and J gave up 2 bases; unmatched junction bases: 9. In germline, CDR1 is KGHSH, CDR2 LQKENI. The CDR3 coding sequence is TGTGCCAGCTCACCAAACCGACAGGGGGTAGGGACTAATGAAAAACTGTTTTTT. It translates to CASSPNRQGVGTNEKLFF.

The chain recombines TRBV30 with TRBJ2-2; 9 nucleotides line up with TRBD2. The CDR3 is 14 amino acids. The germline gives CDR1 GTSNPN, CDR2 SVGIG (reference sequence). V shed 5 bases, J shed 6 bases, and the junction held 7 bases outside the gene matches. CDR3 sequence reads: CAWEAGGYSGELFF. CDR3 nucleotide sequence: TGTGCCTGGGAGGCGGGGGGGTACTCCGGGGAGCTGTTTTTT.

This clone came up a few times. The rearrangement uses TRBV7-2 and TRBJ2-1, with a tentative D call TRBD1 (5 bases). From germline, CDR1 is SGHTA and CDR2 FQGNSA. V gave up 7 bases and J gave up 0 bases, with 13 bases separating them. The CDR3 length is 15 residues. The CDR3 is CASTPRVPSYNEQFF. The CDR3 DNA reads as TGTGCCAGCACCCCCAGGGTTCCCTCCTACAATGAGCAGTTCTTC.

The chain joins TRBV6-5 to TRBJ1-2; D may be TRBD1 (5 bases). CDR3 length equals 15 residues. V was trimmed by 0 bases and J by 7 bases, leaving 15 bases between them. From germline, CDR1 is MNHEY and CDR2 SVGAGI. In DNA form, the CDR3 reads TGTGCCAGCAGTTACTCGAGAGCAGGGCGTTCTGGCTACACCTTC. Translation gives CASSYSRAGRSGYTF.

The V and J genes are TRBV24-1 and TRBJ2-5, with TRBD2 as a possible D gene (6 bases). Germline V gene data show CDR1 as KGHDR and CDR2 as SFDVKD. Trimming shortened V by 3 bases and J by 4 bases, and 14 bases separated the two germline ends. The CDR3 spans 15 residues. The CDR3 reads CATSDPVLGGETQYF. As DNA, the CDR3 is TGTGCCACCAGTGATCCCGTTTTGGGGGGAGAGACCCAGTACTTC.

The rearrangement joins TRBV7-8 to TRBJ1-6; 9 nucleotides align to TRBD1. V lost 6 bases to trimming and J lost 9 bases; unmatched junction nucleotides: 6. The CDR3 runs 14 residues. Germline V gene lookup returns CDR1 SGHVS and CDR2 FQNEAQ. The CDR3 region is CASSRDREGSPLHF. As DNA, the CDR3 is TGTGCCAGCAGTCGGGACAGGGAGGGTTCACCCCTCCACTTT. Together with reference TRBV7-8 and TRBJ1-6, the CDR3 gives the full variable domain: GAGVSQSPRYKVAKRGQDVALRCDPISGHVSLFWYQQALGQGPEFLTYFQNEAQLDKSGLPSDRFFAERPEGSVSTLKIQRTQQEDSAVYLCASSRDREGSPLHFGNGTRLTVT.

This clone was picked up a small number of times. CDR3 loop: CAWHWEVRGQNTEAFF. In DNA form, the CDR3 reads TGTGCCTGGCATTGGGAGGTGAGGGGGCAGAACACTGAAGCTTTCTTT. The rearrangement joins TRBV30 to TRBJ1-1; 7 bases match TRBD1. The CDR3 has 16 amino acids. Germline lookup yields CDR1 GTSNPN and CDR2 SVGIG (reference sequence). V gave up 5 bases and J gave up 1 base; unmatched junction bases: 13.

The gene calls are TRBV29-1 and TRBJ1-1, with D possibly TRBD1 on 5 matching bases. V lost 7 bases and J 3 bases, leaving 15 bases between the germline ends. The CDR3 extends over 13 amino acids. Germline V lookup: CDR1 SQVTM, CDR2 ANQGSEA. The CDR3: CSGKGRVDTEAFF. The CDR3, as DNA: TGCAGCGGGAAGGGCAGGGTTGACACTGAAGCTTTCTTT. Looking up the rest from reference TRBV29-1 and TRBJ1-1 gives the full variable domain: SAVISQKPSRDICQRGTSLTIQCQVDSQVTMMFWYRQQPGQSLTLIATANQGSEATYESGFVIDKFPISRPNLTFSTLTVSNMSPEDSSIYLCSGKGRVDTEAFFGQGTRLTVV.

This chain links TRBV20-1 with TRBJ1-6, with D hard to call. CDR3 length equals 16 residues. Looked up from germline, CDR1 is DFQATT and CDR2 is SNEGSKA (reference sequence). The V end lost 3 bases, the J end lost 5 bases, and 17 bases lay between the germline ends. Here the CDR3 reads CSASIFSGADNSPLHF. In nucleotides, the CDR3 is TGCAGTGCTAGTATTTTTTCCGGAGCCGATAATTCACCCCTCCACTTT.

The chain links TRBV11-2 to TRBJ1-1; no clear D gene. CDR3 length: 19 residues. The germline V and J ends were trimmed by 0 bases and 1 base, with 21 bases remaining between them. CDR1 and CDR2 from the germline V gene are SGHAT and FQNNGV. The CDR3 region is CASSLDAGGWKRTNTEAFF. CDR3 nucleotide sequence: TGTGCCAGCAGCTTAGATGCTGGAGGGTGGAAGAGGACGAACACTGAAGCTTTCTTT. Based on the CDR3 plus reference TRBV11-2 and TRBJ1-1, the full variable domain is EAGVAQSPRYKIIEKRQSVAFWCNPISGHATLYWYQQILGQGPKLLIQFQNNGVVDDSQLPKDRFSAERLKGVDSTLKIQPAKLEDSAVYLCASSLDAGGWKRTNTEAFFGQGTRLTVV.

CDR3 loop: CASSILGEPGELFF. In nucleotides, the CDR3 is TGTGCCAGTAGTATCTTAGGGGAACCCGGGGAGCTGTTTTTT. The V gene is TRBV19, the J gene TRBJ2-2; D is possibly TRBD1 (5 bases). Germline CDR1 and CDR2: LNHDA and SQIVND (reference sequence). V dropped 3 bases and J dropped 6 bases, with 11 bases sitting between them. The CDR3 extends over 14 amino acids.

The CDR3 DNA is TGCGCCAGCAGCCAAGAGGGACAGGGGGCTTTTCAAGAGACCCAGTACTTC. Its protein product is CASSQEGQGAFQETQYF. The V call is TRBV4-3, the J call TRBJ2-5, with 12 bases lining up with TRBD1. This CDR3 contains 17 residues. J lost 2 bases, V lost 0 bases, and 4 bases had no gene match. CDR1 is LGHNA, CDR2 YSLEER, per germline.

J is TRBJ1-2 and V is TRBV29-1, with TRBD1 as a possible D gene (6 bases). The CDR3 totals 13 residues. V lost 7 bases and J lost 3, with 15 bases in between. The germline V gene encodes CDR1 SQVTM and CDR2 ANQGSEA. In DNA, the CDR3 is TGCAGCGGCGCTCAGGACAGCTACTATGGCTACACCTTC. It is translated as CSGAQDSYYGYTF.

V is TRBV9 and J is TRBJ2-7; D is possibly TRBD2 (6 bases). This CDR3 has 15 residues. The V gene lost 4 bases and the J gene lost 4 bases, with 18 bases spanning the gap. The germline V gene has CDR1 SGDLS and CDR2 YYNGEE. The CDR3 DNA reads TGTGCCAGCAGCCTCATAGGGGAACGGGGGTACGAGCAGTACTTC. Protein: CASSLIGERGYEQYF.

The CDR3 spells CASSAGMLGKTQYF. CDR3 coding DNA: TGCGCCAGCAGCGCCGGGATGTTGGGAAAGACCCAGTACTTC. This chain connects TRBV5-1 to TRBJ2-5, with D tentatively TRBD2 (5 bases). The V end lost 4 bases, the J end lost 6 bases, and 16 bases lay between the germline ends. The CDR3 spans 14 residues. The germline V gene encodes CDR1 SGHRS and CDR2 YFSETQ.

This rearrangement joins TRBV3-1 (or the pseudogene TRBV3-2) to TRBJ2-1, with a possible D match to TRBD2 (6 bases). Germline V gene sequence: CDR1 LGHDT, CDR2 YNNKEL (reference sequence). Trimming shortened V by 5 bases and J by 7 bases, and 24 bases separated the two germline ends. The CDR3 length is 17 residues. CDR3 protein: CASSYPREGRIKNEQFF. CDR3 in DNA: TGTGCCAGCAGCTACCCTCGGGAAGGGAGGATAAAAAATGAGCAGTTCTTC.

This rearrangement joins TRBV6-2 or TRBV6-3 to TRBJ2-2, with 9 bases identical to TRBD1. Trimming cost V 5 bases and J 7 bases; bases outside gene matches: 8. Germline assignment: CDR1 MNHEY and CDR2 SVGEGT. This CDR3 is 15 amino acids long. CDR3 DNA: TGTGCCAGCAGTACGACCGGGACAGGGAACGGGGAGCTGTTTTTT. Translated, it gives CASSTTGTGNGELFF.

Regarding this clone: The junction differs from germline at one of its ends, possibly a read error. The chain couples TRBV10-1 to TRBJ2-2; D ambiguous. Germline V gives CDR1 WNHNN, CDR2 SYGVQD (reference sequence). The CDR3 sequence is 14 residues long. For the CDR3, the DNA is TGCGCCAGCAGTGTTGGCTTAGACACCGGAGAGCTGTTTTTT. It specifies CASSVGLDTGELFF.

The rearrangement uses TRBV7-9 and TRBJ2-1; 7 positions match TRBD1. The germline CDR1 and CDR2 sequences are SEHNR and FQNEAQ (reference sequence). The length of the CDR3 is 16 residues. The V gene end was trimmed by 5 bases and the J gene end by 0 bases; junction bases not matched to a gene: 7. The CDR3 nucleotides are TGTGCCAGCAGCGGTCAGGACAGGAGCTCCTACAATGAGCAGTTCTTC. Amino acids: CASSGQDRSSYNEQFF.